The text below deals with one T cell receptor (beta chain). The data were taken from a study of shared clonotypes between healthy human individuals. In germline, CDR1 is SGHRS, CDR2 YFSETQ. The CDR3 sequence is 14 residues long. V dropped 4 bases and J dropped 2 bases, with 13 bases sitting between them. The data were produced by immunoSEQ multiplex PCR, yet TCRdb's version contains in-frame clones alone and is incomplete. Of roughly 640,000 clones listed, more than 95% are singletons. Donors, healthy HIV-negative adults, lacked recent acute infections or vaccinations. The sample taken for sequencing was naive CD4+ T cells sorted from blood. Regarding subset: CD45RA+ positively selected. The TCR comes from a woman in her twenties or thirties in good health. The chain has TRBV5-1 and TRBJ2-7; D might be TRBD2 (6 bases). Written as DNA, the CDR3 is TGCGCCAGCAGCGGCTCCGGGACTGCCTACGAGCAGTACTTC. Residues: CASSGSGTAYEQYF.